These 32 T cell receptor beta chains were sequenced from one sample in a study of blood T cells in healthy people across ages. Combining a sample-barcoded 5' primer with a J-beta primer mix, a second PCR ran for roughly 6 to 11 cycles. MiXCR, run by TCRdb on the 5' RACE reads, gives a single entry per CDR3 protein. This repertoire shows about 1.4 million distinct CDR3 sequences, roughly 64% found once; its top ten account for 5% to 7%. What was sequenced was blood. The receptor set was obtained from a man younger than 30 in good health.

This clonotype was counted a single time. The J gene is TRBJ2-3, the V gene TRBV6-1, with 11 bases identical to TRBD2. The V gene end was trimmed by 5 bases and the J gene end by 0 bases; junction bases not matched to a gene: 10. The CDR3 has 18 amino acids. Germline CDR1 and CDR2: MNHNS and SASEGT. The CDR3 DNA sequence: TGTGCCAGCAGTCTTACTAGCGGGGGCGAGTCTAGCACAGATACGCAGTATTTT. It codes for CASSLTSGGESSTDTQYF.

This clonotype has just a few counts. The V call is TRBV29-1, the J call TRBJ2-5, with TRBD2 as a possible D gene (5 bases). The V end lost 7 bases, the J end lost 3 bases, and 12 bases lay between the germline ends. The CDR3 runs to 12 residues. The germline CDR1 and CDR2 sequences are SQVTM and ANQGSEA. The CDR3: CSGMDGEETQYF. The CDR3, as DNA: TGCAGCGGAATGGACGGGGAAGAGACCCAGTACTTC.

The chain recombines TRBV12-3 or TRBV12-4 with TRBJ2-3, with TRBD2 matching over 13 bases. The V and J ends lost 6 bases and 2 bases, in that order; junction bases with no gene match: 11. The CDR3 length is 18 residues. The CDR3 nucleotides read TGTGCCAGCAGAGGACTAGCGGGAGTAAGATGGGACACAGATACGCAGTATTTT. It is translated as CASRGLAGVRWDTDTQYF.

The genes are TRBV20-1 and TRBJ1-2, with D unresolved. This CDR3 has 14 residues. Germline lookup yields CDR1 DFQATT and CDR2 SNEGSKA (reference sequence). The V end was cut by 3 bases, the J end by 2 bases, with 13 bases between. In DNA, the CDR3 is TGCAGTGCTAGTCAAAGTCTTTCAAACTATGGCTACACCTTC. Its protein product is CSASQSLSNYGYTF.

The chain uses TRBV6-2 or TRBV6-3 and TRBJ1-2; D is undetermined. V was trimmed by 2 bases and J by 3 bases, leaving 7 bases between them. CDR1 is MNHEY, CDR2 SVGEGT, per germline. The CDR3 spans 13 residues. The CDR3 DNA follows: TGTGCCAGCAGTTACGAGACCCACTATGGCTACACCTTC. It specifies CASSYETHYGYTF.

The chain joins TRBV29-1 to TRBJ1-2; D not certain. The CDR3 has 12 residues. In germline, CDR1 is SQVTM, CDR2 ANQGSEA. V dropped 6 bases and J dropped 1 base, with 9 bases sitting between them. The CDR3, as DNA: TGCAGCGTCGGAGATCATAACTATGGCTACACCTTC. Its protein is CSVGDHNYGYTF.

This clonotype was detected a few times. The chain uses TRBV4-1 and TRBJ2-1; 8 nucleotides agree with TRBD2. V dropped 3 bases and J dropped 8; count of bases not matched to a gene: 15. Germline V gene sequence: CDR1 MGHRA, CDR2 YSYEKL. This CDR3 spans 17 amino acids. CDR3 in amino acids: CASSHSPAGLGFDEQFF. In nucleotides, the CDR3 is TGCGCCAGCAGCCATTCTCCCGCGGGACTAGGGTTCGATGAGCAGTTCTTC.

This clonotype was counted a few times. The chain carries TRBV11-2 and TRBJ2-7, with D unclear. The CDR3 runs to 15 residues. V dropped 4 bases and J dropped 1 base, with 14 bases sitting between them. The germline gives CDR1 SGHAT, CDR2 FQNNGV. CDR3 in DNA: TGTGCCAGCAGCTCACCCTCGAGTGGGTCCTACGAGCAGTACTTC. It specifies CASSSPSSGSYEQYF.

The chain is built from TRBV12-3 or TRBV12-4 and TRBJ2-1; possible D gene TRBD2, 5 bases. V was cut by 2 bases and J by 4 bases, with 15 bases left in between. The CDR3 totals 16 residues. The CDR3 reads CASSLRGSSVYNEQFF. The CDR3 nucleotides read TGTGCCAGCAGTTTACGTGGGAGTTCGGTTTACAATGAGCAGTTCTTC.

V and J are TRBV7-9 and TRBJ2-3; 9 positions agree with TRBD2. The CDR3 is 17 amino acids. CDR1 SEHNR and CDR2 FQNEAQ come from the germline V gene (reference sequence). V lost 1 base, J lost 4 bases, and 9 bases stayed unmatched. CDR3 protein: CASSLGIGGGAADTQYF. In DNA, the CDR3 is TGTGCCAGCAGCTTAGGTATAGGCGGGGGGGCCGCAGATACGCAGTATTTT.

This clonotype is a singleton in its sample. At one end the junction does not follow the germline gene, possibly because of a read error. The chain couples TRBV3-1 to TRBJ2-1; D is ambiguous. The CDR3 totals 17 residues. CDR1 is LGHDT and CDR2 is YNNKEL in the germline V gene (reference sequence). The CDR3 nucleotides read TGTGCCAGCAGCCCTCGTGAGGCGCGAAGCTCCCACAATGAGCAGTTCTTC. Translated: CASSPREARSSHNEQFF.

The chain employs TRBV10-3 and TRBJ1-2; no reliable D call. The germline gives CDR1 ENHRY, CDR2 SYGVKD. With 4 bases removed from V and 4 bases from J, the gap between germline ends came to 19 bases. This CDR3 has 16 residues. The CDR3 nucleotides are TGTGCCATCAGTGGTTCGGGCATGGTGGGGTTCTATGGCTACACCTTC. Amino acid sequence: CAISGSGMVGFYGYTF.

V is TRBV29-1 and J is TRBJ2-6; no clear D gene. Between the trimmed V and J ends, which lost 3 bases and 0 bases, there was a span of 6 bases. Germline CDR1 SQVTM, CDR2 ANQGSEA. CDR3 size: 14 residues. For the CDR3, the DNA is TGCAGCGTTGATTTTGACTCTGGGGCCAACGTCCTGACTTTC. Its protein product is CSVDFDSGANVLTF.

The rearrangement joins TRBV2 to TRBJ2-3; 9 bases are shared with TRBD1. After removal of 4 bases from V and 3 bases from J, the junction contained 5 bases not matched to a gene. In germline, CDR1 is SNHLY, CDR2 FYNNEI. This CDR3 is built from 15 residues. The CDR3, as DNA: TGTGCCAGCAGTGGACAGGGGGTGCGTACAGATACGCAGTATTTT. This gives the protein CASSGQGVRTDTQYF.

The V gene is TRBV20-1, the J gene TRBJ2-1; 13 positions match TRBD2. V was pared by 5 bases and J by 5 bases, with 6 bases of the junction left unmatched. The CDR3 has 15 amino acids. The V gene's germline CDR1 is DFQATT and CDR2 SNEGSKA (reference sequence). The CDR3 nucleotides read TGCAGTGCTTTCGGACTAGCGGGAGAGGACAATGAGCAGTTCTTC. Its protein is CSAFGLAGEDNEQFF.

Here the CDR3 DNA reads TGCGCCAGCAGCCCCAAGTCAGAGAACACTGAAGCTTTCTTT. Translation gives CASSPKSENTEAFF. The V gene is TRBV5-1, the J gene TRBJ1-1; no firm D call. CDR3 size: 14 residues. Germline lookup yields CDR1 SGHRS and CDR2 YFSETQ. V gave up 4 bases and J gave up 1 base, with 11 bases separating them.

The chain links TRBV4-1 to TRBJ2-1; D is undetermined. The V gene lost 1 base and the J gene lost 4 bases, with 23 bases spanning the gap. There are 19 residues in the CDR3. CDR1 MGHRA and CDR2 YSYEKL come from the germline V gene. Here the CDR3 DNA reads TGCGCCAGCAGCCAAGTGATCCCCTCCTACAGCGAAAATTACAATGAGCAGTTCTTC. Translating gives CASSQVIPSYSENYNEQFF.

CDR3 in amino acids: CASLGTHYEQYF. The CDR3 DNA reads as TGTGCCAGCCTCGGGACACACTACGAGCAGTACTTC. The chain employs TRBV2 and TRBJ2-7; weak D call: TRBD1 (6 bases). The V end lost 8 bases, the J end lost 3 bases, and 11 bases lay between the germline ends. The CDR3 extends over 12 amino acids. Germline CDR1 is SNHLY and CDR2 is FYNNEI.

This chain connects TRBV24-1 to TRBJ2-2; D gene uncertain. The germline V gene has CDR1 KGHDR and CDR2 SFDVKD. The CDR3 spans 14 residues. Trimming left V 3 bases short and J 3 bases short, with 7 bases between. CDR3 DNA sequence: TGTGCCACCAGTGATGTGACGGACACCGGGGAGCTGTTTTTT. This sequence encodes CATSDVTDTGELFF.

The chain joins TRBV7-2 to TRBJ2-3; D possibly matches TRBD1 or TRBD2 (5 bases each). The CDR3 spans 13 residues. The germline CDR1 and CDR2 sequences are SGHTA and FQGNSA. Trimming removed 4 bases from V and 5 bases from J, with 10 bases in between. The DNA of the CDR3 is TGTGCCAGCAGCTCCGGGACCCAAGATACGCAGTATTTT. Translation gives CASSSGTQDTQYF.

V gene TRBV29-1 combines with J gene TRBJ2-1; TRBD2 matches at 12 bases. The V gene's germline CDR1 is SQVTM and CDR2 ANQGSEA. The CDR3 length is 18 residues. With 6 bases clipped from V and 2 bases from J, the junction kept 14 bases outside the gene matches. The DNA for the CDR3 is TGCAGCGTCCAATCGAGGGCGACTAGCGGGAGTCCCTACAATGAGCAGTTCTTC. Translating gives CSVQSRATSGSPYNEQFF.

The CDR3 DNA sequence: TGTGCCAGCACCCAGCTGGACAGGCCGAGCTCCTACGAGCAGTACTTC. The encoded protein is CASTQLDRPSSYEQYF. The chain combines TRBV6-2 or TRBV6-3 with TRBJ2-7; 7 bases match TRBD1. The CDR3 is 16 amino acids. Germline values: CDR1 MNHEY, CDR2 SVGEGT. V was pared by 7 bases and J by 0 bases, with 12 bases of the junction left unmatched.

This clonotype was counted a few times. The chain uses TRBV5-1 and TRBJ2-1; D might be TRBD1 or TRBD2, each matching 5 bases. This CDR3 has 15 residues. Germline V gene data show CDR1 as SGHRS and CDR2 as YFSETQ. Trimming took 0 bases from V and 9 from J, leaving 16 bases between them. In DNA, the CDR3 is TGCGCCAGCAGCTTGGAAGTATTGGGGGTTGGTGAGCAGTTCTTC. Translation gives CASSLEVLGVGEQFF.

V is TRBV28 and J is TRBJ1-5; D is perhaps TRBD1 (5 bases). The CDR3 is made up of 15 amino acids. Per germline, CDR1 MDHEN and CDR2 SYDVKM. With 3 bases removed from V and 2 bases from J, the gap between germline ends came to 11 bases. The CDR3 coding sequence is TGTGCCAGCAGTTTCCATAGGGGTGGCAATCAGCCCCAGCATTTT. This translates into CASSFHRGGNQPQHF.

The V and J genes are TRBV5-8 and TRBJ2-3; D is perhaps TRBD2 (5 bases). With 4 bases removed from V and 4 bases from J, the gap between germline ends came to 16 bases. CDR3 length equals 15 residues. The germline gives CDR1 SGHTS, CDR2 YDEGEE. CDR3 bases: TGTGCCAGCAGCAAGAATCGGGGAGACTCAGATACGCAGTATTTT. This translates into CASSKNRGDSDTQYF.

V is TRBV30 and J is TRBJ1-1; D is uncertain. The CDR3 totals 13 residues. Trimming pared 0 bases from V and 0 bases from J, leaving 5 bases between. Germline CDR1 GTSNPN, CDR2 SVGIG (reference sequence). This CDR3 reads CAWSVSLNTEAFF. In DNA form, the CDR3 reads TGTGCCTGGAGTGTAAGCCTGAACACTGAAGCTTTCTTT. The entire variable domain, with the rest obtained from reference TRBV30 and TRBJ1-1, is as follows: SQTIHQWPATLVQPVGSPLSLECTVEGTSNPNLYWYRQAAGRGLQLLFYSVGIGQISSEVPQNLSASRPQDRQFILSSKKLLLSDSGFYLCAWSVSLNTEAFFGQGTRLTVV.

The chain links TRBV5-1 to TRBJ1-1; D gene unclear. V was pared by 4 bases and J by 0 bases, with 16 bases between. Germline values: CDR1 SGHRS, CDR2 YFSETQ. This CDR3 contains 16 residues. The CDR3 region has the DNA TGCGCCAGCAGCGGGAGGGCTGGGCGGATGAACACTGAAGCTTTCTTT. It is translated as CASSGRAGRMNTEAFF.

The chain combines TRBV25-1 with TRBJ2-3; 8 bases match TRBD2. The CDR3 totals 15 residues. Trimming at V came to 5 bases and at J to 5 bases, leaving 9 bases not matched to a gene. Germline V gene data show CDR1 as MGHDK and CDR2 as SYGVNS. The CDR3 DNA reads TGTGCCAGCAGTTCGACGGGGGGGCGCTTAGATACGCAGTATTTT. Translation gives CASSSTGGRLDTQYF.

V gene TRBV27 combines with J gene TRBJ2-2; 13 bases are a match to TRBD2. The CDR3 loop spans 17 amino acids. The germline gives CDR1 MNHEY, CDR2 SMNVEV (reference sequence). V lost 5 bases and J lost 6; bases outside the gene matches: 9. CDR3 loop: CASSPLGLAGDAGELFF. The CDR3 region has the DNA TGTGCCAGCAGTCCCCTCGGACTAGCGGGGGATGCCGGGGAGCTGTTTTTT.

This clonotype was seen only once. The CDR3 nucleotides read TGTGCCAGCAGCCAAGACGGCCTCCTTTCGGGAACAGATACGCAGTATTTT. Its translation is CASSQDGLLSGTDTQYF. This chain joins TRBV3-1 and TRBJ2-3; TRBD2 is a possible D gene (5 bases). Trimming removed 0 bases at V and 3 bases at J, with 16 bases between. The CDR3 loop spans 17 amino acids. CDR1 LGHDT and CDR2 YNNKEL come from the germline V gene (reference sequence).

The chain combines TRBV12-3 or TRBV12-4 with TRBJ2-3, with TRBD2 as a possible D gene (5 bases). The V end lost 6 bases, the J end lost 5 bases, and 12 bases lay between the germline ends. The CDR3 covers 13 residues. The CDR3 protein is CASRPLGRDTQYF. DNA for the CDR3: TGTGCCAGCAGGCCCCTAGGGAGAGATACGCAGTATTTT.

This clonotype has a handful of counts. The CDR3 is CASFQRGRSTDTQYF. In DNA form, the CDR3 reads TGTGCCAGCTTCCAACGGGGCAGGTCCACAGATACGCAGTATTTT. V and J are TRBV6-5 and TRBJ2-3, with D perhaps matching TRBD1 or TRBD2 (5 bases each). CDR3 length: 15 amino acids. V was clipped by 8 bases and J by 2 bases, with 17 bases between them. CDR1 is MNHEY and CDR2 is SVGAGI in the germline V gene.